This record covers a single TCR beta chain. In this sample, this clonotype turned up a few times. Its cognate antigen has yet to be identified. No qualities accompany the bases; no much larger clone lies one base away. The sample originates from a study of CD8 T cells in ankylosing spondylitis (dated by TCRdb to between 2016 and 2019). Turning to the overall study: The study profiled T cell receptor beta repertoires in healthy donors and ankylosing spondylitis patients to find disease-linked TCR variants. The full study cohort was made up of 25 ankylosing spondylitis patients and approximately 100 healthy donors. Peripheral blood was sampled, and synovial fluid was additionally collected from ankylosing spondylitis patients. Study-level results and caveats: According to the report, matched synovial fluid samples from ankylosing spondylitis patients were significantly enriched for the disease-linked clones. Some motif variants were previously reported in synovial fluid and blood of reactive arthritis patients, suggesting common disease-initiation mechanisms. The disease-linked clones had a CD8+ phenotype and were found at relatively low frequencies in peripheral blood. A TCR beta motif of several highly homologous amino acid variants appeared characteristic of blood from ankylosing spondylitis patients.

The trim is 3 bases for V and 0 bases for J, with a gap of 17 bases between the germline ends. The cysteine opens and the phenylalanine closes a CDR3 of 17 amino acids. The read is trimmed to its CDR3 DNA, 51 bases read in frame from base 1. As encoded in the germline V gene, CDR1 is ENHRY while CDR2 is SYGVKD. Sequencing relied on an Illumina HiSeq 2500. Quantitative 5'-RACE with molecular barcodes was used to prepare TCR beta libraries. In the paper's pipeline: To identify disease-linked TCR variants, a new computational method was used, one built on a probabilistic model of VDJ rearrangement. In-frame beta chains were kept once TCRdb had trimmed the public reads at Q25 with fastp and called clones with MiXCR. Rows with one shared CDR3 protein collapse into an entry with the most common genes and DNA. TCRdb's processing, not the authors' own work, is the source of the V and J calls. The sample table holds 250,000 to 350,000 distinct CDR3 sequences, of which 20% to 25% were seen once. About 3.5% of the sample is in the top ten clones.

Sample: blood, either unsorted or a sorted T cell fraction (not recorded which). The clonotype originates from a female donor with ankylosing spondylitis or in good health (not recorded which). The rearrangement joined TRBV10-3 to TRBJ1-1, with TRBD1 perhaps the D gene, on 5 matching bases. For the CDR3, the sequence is CAISDRARQYLNTEAFF. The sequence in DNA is TGTGCCATCAGTGACCGGGCCCGACAGTACTTGAACACTGAAGCTTTCTTT.